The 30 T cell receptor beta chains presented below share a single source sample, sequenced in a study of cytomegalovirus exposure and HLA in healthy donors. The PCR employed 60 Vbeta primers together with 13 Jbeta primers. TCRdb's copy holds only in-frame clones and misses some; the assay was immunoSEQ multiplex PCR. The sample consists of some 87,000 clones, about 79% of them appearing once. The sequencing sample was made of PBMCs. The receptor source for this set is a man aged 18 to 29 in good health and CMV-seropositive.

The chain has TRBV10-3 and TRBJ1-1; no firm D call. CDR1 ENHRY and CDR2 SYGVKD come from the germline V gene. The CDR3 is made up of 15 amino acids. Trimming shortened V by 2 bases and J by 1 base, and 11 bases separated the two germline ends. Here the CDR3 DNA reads TGTGCCATCAGTGAGACGCCCGGGGAGAACACTGAAGCTTTCTTT. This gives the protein CAISETPGENTEAFF.

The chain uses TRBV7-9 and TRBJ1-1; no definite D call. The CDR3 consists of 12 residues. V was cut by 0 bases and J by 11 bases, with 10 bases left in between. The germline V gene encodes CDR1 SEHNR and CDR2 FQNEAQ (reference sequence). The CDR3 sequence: CASSLAASGAFF. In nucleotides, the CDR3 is TGTGCCAGCAGCTTAGCGGCGTCGGGGGCTTTCTTT.

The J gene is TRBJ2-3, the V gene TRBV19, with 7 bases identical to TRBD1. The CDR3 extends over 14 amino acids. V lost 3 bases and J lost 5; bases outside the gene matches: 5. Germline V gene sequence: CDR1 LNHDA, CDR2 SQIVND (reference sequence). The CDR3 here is CASSIGRGKDTQYF. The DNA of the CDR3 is TGTGCCAGTAGTATCGGCAGGGGGAAAGATACGCAGTATTTT.

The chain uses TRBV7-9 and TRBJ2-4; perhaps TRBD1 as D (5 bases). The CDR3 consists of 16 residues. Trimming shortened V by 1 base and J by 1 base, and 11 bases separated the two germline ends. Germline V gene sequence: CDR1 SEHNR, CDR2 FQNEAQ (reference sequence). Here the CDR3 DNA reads TGTGCCAGCAGCTTAGGGCCAGGGAATGCCAAAAACATTCAGTACTTC. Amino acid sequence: CASSLGPGNAKNIQYF. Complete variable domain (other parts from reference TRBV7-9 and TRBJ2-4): DTGVSQNPRHKITKRGQNVTFRCDPISEHNRLYWYRQTLGQGPEFLTYFQNEAQLEKSRLLSDRFSAERPKGSFSTLEIQRTEQGDSAMYLCASSLGPGNAKNIQYFGAGTRLSVL.

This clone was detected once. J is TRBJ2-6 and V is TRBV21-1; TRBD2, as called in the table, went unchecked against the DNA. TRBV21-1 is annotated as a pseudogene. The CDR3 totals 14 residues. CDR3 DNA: TGTGCCAGCAGCGGAGGGAAGGGGGCCAACGTCCTGACTTTC. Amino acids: CASSGGKGANVLTF.

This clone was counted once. CDR3 loop: CASKLGAAEQFF. CDR3 in DNA: TGTGCCAGCAAGCTAGGGGCCGCAGAGCAGTTCTTC. This chain uses TRBV5-6 with TRBJ2-1; maybe TRBD1 (5 bases). Trimming removed 6 bases at V and 10 bases at J, with 14 bases between. The length of the CDR3 is 12 residues. Germline V gives CDR1 SGHDT, CDR2 YYEEEE.

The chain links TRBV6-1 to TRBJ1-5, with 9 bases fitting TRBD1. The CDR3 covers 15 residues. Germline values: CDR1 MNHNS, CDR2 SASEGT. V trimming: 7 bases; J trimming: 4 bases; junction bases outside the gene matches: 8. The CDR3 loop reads CASTPGQGLNQPQHF. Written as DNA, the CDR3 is TGTGCCAGCACCCCCGGACAGGGGTTAAATCAGCCCCAGCATTTT.

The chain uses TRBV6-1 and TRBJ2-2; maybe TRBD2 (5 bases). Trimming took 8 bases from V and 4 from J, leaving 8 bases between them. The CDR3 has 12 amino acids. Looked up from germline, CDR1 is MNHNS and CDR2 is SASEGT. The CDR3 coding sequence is TGTGCCAGCGGGAGTGGCACCGGGGAGCTGTTTTTT. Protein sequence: CASGSGTGELFF.

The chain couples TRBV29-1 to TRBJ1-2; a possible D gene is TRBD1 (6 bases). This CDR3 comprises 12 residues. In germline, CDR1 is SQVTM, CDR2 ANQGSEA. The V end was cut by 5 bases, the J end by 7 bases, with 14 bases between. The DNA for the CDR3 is TGCAGCGTTCGGGGGGCAGTGCTTGGCTACACCTTC. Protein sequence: CSVRGAVLGYTF.

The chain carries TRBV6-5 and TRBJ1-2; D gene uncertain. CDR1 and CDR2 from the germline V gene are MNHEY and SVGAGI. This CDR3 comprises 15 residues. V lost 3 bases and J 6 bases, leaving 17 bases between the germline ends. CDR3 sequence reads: CASSYIGRALDGYTF. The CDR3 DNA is TGTGCCAGCAGTTATATTGGGAGGGCCCTAGATGGCTACACCTTC.

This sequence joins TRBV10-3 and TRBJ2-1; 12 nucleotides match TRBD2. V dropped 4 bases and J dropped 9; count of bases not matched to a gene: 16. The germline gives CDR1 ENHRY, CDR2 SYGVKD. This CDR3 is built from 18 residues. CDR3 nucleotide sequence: TGTGCCATCAGTGTGGCGGATCGCAGACTAGCGGGAGTAGTTGAGCAGTTCTTC. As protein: CAISVADRRLAGVVEQFF.

The CDR3 loop reads CASSPEAVNQPQHF. CDR3 coding DNA: TGTGCCAGCAGCCCAGAGGCGGTGAATCAGCCCCAGCATTTT. This chain joins TRBV2 and TRBJ1-5, with D hard to call. V shed 6 bases and J shed 4 bases, with 13 bases lying between them. This CDR3 comprises 14 residues. The germline V gene has CDR1 SNHLY and CDR2 FYNNEI.

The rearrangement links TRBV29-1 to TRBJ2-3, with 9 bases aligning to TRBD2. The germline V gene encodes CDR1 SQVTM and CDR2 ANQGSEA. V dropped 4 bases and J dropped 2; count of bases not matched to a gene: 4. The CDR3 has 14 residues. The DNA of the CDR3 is TGCAGCGTTGTGTGGACTAGCGTCACAGATACGCAGTATTTT. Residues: CSVVWTSVTDTQYF.

The chain's CDR3 is CSVATGTRTQEQYF. The CDR3 region has the DNA TGCAGCGTAGCCACCGGGACTAGAACTCAAGAGCAGTACTTC. V gene TRBV29-1 combines with J gene TRBJ2-7; 8 nucleotides match TRBD2. V lost 6 bases, J lost 7 bases, and 14 bases stayed unmatched. The CDR3 spans 14 residues. CDR1 is SQVTM and CDR2 is ANQGSEA in the germline V gene.

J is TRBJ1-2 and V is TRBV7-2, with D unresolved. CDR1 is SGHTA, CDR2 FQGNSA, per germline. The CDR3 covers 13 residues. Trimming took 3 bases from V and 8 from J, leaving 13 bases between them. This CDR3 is CASSLAAAGGYTF. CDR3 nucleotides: TGTGCCAGCAGCTTGGCGGCCGCGGGGGGCTACACCTTC.

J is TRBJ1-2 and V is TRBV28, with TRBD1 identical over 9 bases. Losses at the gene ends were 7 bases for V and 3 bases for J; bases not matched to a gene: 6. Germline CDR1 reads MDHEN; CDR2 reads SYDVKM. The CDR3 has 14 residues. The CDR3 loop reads CASKNRGRDYGYTF. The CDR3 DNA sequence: TGTGCCAGCAAAAACAGGGGGCGCGACTATGGCTACACCTTC.

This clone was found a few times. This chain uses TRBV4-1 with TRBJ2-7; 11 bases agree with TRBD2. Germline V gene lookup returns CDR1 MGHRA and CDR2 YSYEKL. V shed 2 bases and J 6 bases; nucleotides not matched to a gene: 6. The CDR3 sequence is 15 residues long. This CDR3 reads CASSQSALAGGEQYF. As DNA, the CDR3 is TGCGCCAGCAGCCAATCAGCCCTAGCGGGGGGCGAGCAGTACTTC.

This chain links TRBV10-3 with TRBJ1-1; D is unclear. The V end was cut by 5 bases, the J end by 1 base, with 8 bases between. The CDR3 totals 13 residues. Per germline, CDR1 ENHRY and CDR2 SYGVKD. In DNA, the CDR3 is TGTGCCATCAGTCATGCAGGGAACACTGAAGCTTTCTTT. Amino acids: CAISHAGNTEAFF.

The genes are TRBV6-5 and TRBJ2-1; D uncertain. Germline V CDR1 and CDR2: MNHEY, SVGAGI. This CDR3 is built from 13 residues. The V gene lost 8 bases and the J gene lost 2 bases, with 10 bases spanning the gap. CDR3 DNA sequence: TGTGCCAGCTCTCTCTCTGCCTACAATGAGCAGTTCTTC. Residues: CASSLSAYNEQFF.

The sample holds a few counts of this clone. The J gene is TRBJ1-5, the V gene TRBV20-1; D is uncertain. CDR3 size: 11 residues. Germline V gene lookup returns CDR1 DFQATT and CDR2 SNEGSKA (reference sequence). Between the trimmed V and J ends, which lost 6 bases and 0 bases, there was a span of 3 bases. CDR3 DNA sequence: TGCAGTGCCGGTAGCAATCAGCCCCAGCATTTT. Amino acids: CSAGSNQPQHF.

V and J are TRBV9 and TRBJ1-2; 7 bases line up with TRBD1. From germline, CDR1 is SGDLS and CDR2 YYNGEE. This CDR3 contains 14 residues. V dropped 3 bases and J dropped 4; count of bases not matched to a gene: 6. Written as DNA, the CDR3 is TGTGCCAGCAGCGAGGGGGCTCTTGGCTATGGCTACACCTTC. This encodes CASSEGALGYGYTF.

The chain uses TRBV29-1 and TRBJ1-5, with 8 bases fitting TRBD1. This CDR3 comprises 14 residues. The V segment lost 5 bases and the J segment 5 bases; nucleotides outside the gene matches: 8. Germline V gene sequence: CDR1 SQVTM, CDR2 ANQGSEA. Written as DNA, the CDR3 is TGCAGCGTTAGGACAGGGTCGATCGATCAGCCCCAGCATTTT. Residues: CSVRTGSIDQPQHF.

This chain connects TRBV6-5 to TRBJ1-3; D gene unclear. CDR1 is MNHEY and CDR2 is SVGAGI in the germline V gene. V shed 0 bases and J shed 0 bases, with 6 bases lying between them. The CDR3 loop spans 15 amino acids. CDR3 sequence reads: CASSYSQFSGNTIYF. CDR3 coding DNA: TGTGCCAGCAGTTACTCCCAGTTCTCTGGAAACACCATATATTTT.

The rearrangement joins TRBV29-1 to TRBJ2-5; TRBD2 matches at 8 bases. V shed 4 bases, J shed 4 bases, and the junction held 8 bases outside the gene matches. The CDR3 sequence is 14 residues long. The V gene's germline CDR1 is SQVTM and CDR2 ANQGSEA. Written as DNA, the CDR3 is TGCAGCGTTGCAAGCGGGAGAGTAAGAGAGACCCAGTACTTC. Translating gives CSVASGRVRETQYF.

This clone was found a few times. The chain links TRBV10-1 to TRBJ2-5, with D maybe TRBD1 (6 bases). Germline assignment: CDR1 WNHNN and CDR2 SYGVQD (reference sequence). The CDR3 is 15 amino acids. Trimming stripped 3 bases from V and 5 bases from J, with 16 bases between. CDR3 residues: CASSDVQGLGETQYF. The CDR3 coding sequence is TGCGCCAGCAGTGATGTTCAGGGGCTGGGGGAGACCCAGTACTTC.

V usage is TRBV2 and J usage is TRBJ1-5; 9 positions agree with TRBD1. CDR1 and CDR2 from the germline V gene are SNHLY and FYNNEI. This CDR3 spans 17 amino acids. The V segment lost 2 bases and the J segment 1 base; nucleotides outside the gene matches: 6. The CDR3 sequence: CASSERTGVLSNQPQHF. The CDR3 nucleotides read TGTGCCAGCAGTGAAAGGACAGGGGTTTTGAGCAATCAGCCCCAGCATTTT.

The DNA for the CDR3 is TGTGCCAGCAGCGCCCAACCCGTTCGACAGGGCAGTGGGGCCAACGTCCTGACTTTC. It encodes CASSAQPVRQGSGANVLTF. The rearrangement joins TRBV9 to TRBJ2-6; 7 nucleotides align to TRBD1. CDR1 is SGDLS, CDR2 YYNGEE, per germline. The CDR3 length is 19 residues. With 3 bases clipped from V and 3 bases from J, the junction kept 15 bases outside the gene matches.

CDR3 sequence (DNA): TGCGCCAGCAGCCCTCGGGTAGCGGGAGATGCCGATACGCAGTATTTT. Protein sequence: CASSPRVAGDADTQYF. V gene TRBV5-1 combines with J gene TRBJ2-3; the match to TRBD2 covers 9 bases. CDR1 is SGHRS and CDR2 is YFSETQ in the germline V gene. V was pared by 4 bases and J by 6 bases, with 12 bases of the junction left unmatched. The CDR3 length is 16 residues.

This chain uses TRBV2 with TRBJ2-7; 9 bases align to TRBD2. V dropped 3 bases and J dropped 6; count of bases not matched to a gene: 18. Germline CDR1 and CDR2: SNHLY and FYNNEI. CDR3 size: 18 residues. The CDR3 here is CASSDPLSVAGGPAEQYF. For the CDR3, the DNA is TGTGCCAGCAGTGACCCACTATCTGTGGCGGGAGGGCCGGCCGAGCAGTACTTC. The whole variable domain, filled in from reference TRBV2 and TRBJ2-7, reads EPEVTQTPSHQVTQMGQEVILRCVPISNHLYFYWYRQILGQKVEFLVSFYNNEISEKSEIFDDQFSVERPDGSNFTLKIRSTKLEDSAMYFCASSDPLSVAGGPAEQYFGPGTRLTVT.

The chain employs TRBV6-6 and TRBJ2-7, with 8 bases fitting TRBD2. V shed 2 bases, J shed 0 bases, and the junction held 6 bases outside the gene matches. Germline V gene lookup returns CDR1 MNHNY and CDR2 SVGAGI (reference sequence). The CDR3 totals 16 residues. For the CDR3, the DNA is TGTGCCAGCAGTTACCCGAGCGGGAGCGGCTCCTACGAGCAGTACTTC. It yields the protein CASSYPSGSGSYEQYF.